The sequence of this TCR beta chain was determined in a study of T cells after yellow fever vaccination. As regards this clonotype: Antigen unknown.

Each CDR3 protein is one row after TCRdb ran MiXCR on the 5' RACE reads. The sample contains 300,000 or so distinct CDR3 sequences, over 10% of which appear only once. Study observations and caveats: Post-booster reappearance was seen for most primary-vaccination clones (roughly 97% CD4, roughly 86% CD8).

V lost 6 bases to trimming and J lost 7 bases; unmatched junction nucleotides: 3. This CDR3 has 12 amino acids. Looked up from germline, CDR1 is DFQATT and CDR2 is SNEGSKA (reference sequence). The rearrangement links TRBV20-1 to TRBJ2-1, with 10 bases that match TRBD2. Sequenced material: CD4+ T cells sorted from PBMCs, taken 45 days after the yellow fever booster vaccination. This clonotype was obtained from a man aged 25 to 40 who received the YFV17D yellow fever vaccine. CDR3 amino acids: CSAGLAVNEQFF. The CDR3 DNA reads as TGCAGTGCAGGACTAGCGGTGAATGAGCAGTTCTTC.